This T cell receptor (beta chain) is from a study of T cell responses to AZD1222 COVID-19 vaccine. This clone was counted ten times or more. The antigen is unknown. Notes on the study in general: Repertoires were obtained solely post-peak T cell response. Along spike, vaccine-associated CD4 TCRs were found throughout, with dominance at 160-218 and 743-854.

Germline CDR1 SGHTA, CDR2 FQGTGA. V shed 2 bases and J shed 1 base, with 8 bases lying between them. This CDR3 comprises 14 residues. Only in-frame clones appear in the TCRdb table, and some are missing; sequencing was by immunoSEQ multiplex PCR. The top ten hold more than 8.5% of the sample, which has roughly 83,000 clones, about 84% seen once. Sequencing used peripheral blood, obtained on day 0 of AZD1222 vaccination. The TCR was taken from an adult in good health. V usage is TRBV7-3 and J usage is TRBJ1-1; D is perhaps TRBD1 (6 bases). The CDR3 loop reads CASSLQGKNTEAFF. CDR3 in DNA: TGTGCCAGCAGCTTACAGGGGAAGAACACTGAAGCTTTCTTT.